The entry below gives a single T cell receptor (beta chain) sequence along with its context. The junction departs from germline at one end; a sequencing error may be responsible. The data are from a study of CD4 and CD8 cells across lung adenocarcinoma regions. TCRdb reanalysed the PCR reads using MiXCR and keeps one entry per CDR3 protein. The sample carries 20,000 or so distinct CDR3 sequences, approximately 50% recorded once. Germline CDR1 reads WNHNN; CDR2 reads SYGVQD (reference sequence). The CDR3 covers 14 residues. Localized lung adenocarcinoma, a non-small cell lung cancer, affected the donors.

The TCR originated in a male donor with lung adenocarcinoma. The CD4 and CD8 labels of this study may be unreliable. Sequenced material: CD8+ T cells from the margin of a lung tumor. This chain links TRBV10-1 with TRBJ2-3; 8 positions agree with TRBD1. CDR3 in DNA: TGCGCCGGCAGGGGGCTGTGGGCCAAAGATACGCAGTATTTC. This codes for CAGRGLWAKDTQYF.